This is a list of T cell receptor beta chains from one sample in a study of beta chain features in type 1 diabetes. Some clones are missing from TCRdb's copy, which holds only in-frame ones; the method was immunoSEQ multiplex PCR. This sample has under 850,000 clones; 13% occur once, and the top ten carry less than 0.025%. What was sequenced was naive CD4+ T cells from blood. The receptors shown here come from a man in his late teens or twenties with type 1 diabetes. The CDR3 runs from the conserved cysteine through the conserved F or W. D genes are given only for firm matches. Expanded clones get a size class; other rows say once, few or many, or leave the size out.

V gene: TRBV2; J gene: TRBJ1-6; D gene: TRBD1; clone size: few; CDR3 length: 14; CDR3 DNA: TGTGCCAGCAGTCCCGACAGGGTAAATTCACCCCTCCACTTT; CDR3 protein: CASSPDRVNSPLHF
V gene: TRBV21-1; J gene: TRBJ2-5; D gene: .; clone size: .; CDR3 length: 15; CDR3 DNA: TGTGCCAGCAGCAAAGATAGGGACGGGGAAGAGACCCAGTACTTC; CDR3 protein: CASSKDRDGEETQYF
V gene: TRBV6-5; J gene: TRBJ2-3; D gene: .; clone size: .; CDR3 length: 15; CDR3 DNA: TGTGCCAGCAGTTACAGTACAGTGAGGACAGATACGCAGTATTTT; CDR3 protein: CASSYSTVRTDTQYF
V gene: TRBV27; J gene: TRBJ2-7; D gene: TRBD1; clone size: few; CDR3 length: 15; CDR3 DNA: TGTGCCAGCAGCAAGACCGGGACAGGAGCCTACGAGCAGTACTTC; CDR3 protein: CASSKTGTGAYEQYF
V gene: TRBV2; J gene: TRBJ2-2; D gene: TRBD1; clone size: few; CDR3 length: 16; CDR3 DNA: TGTGCCAGCAGTGGACAGGGGGCCTCGAACACCGGGGAGCTGTTTTTT; CDR3 protein: CASSGQGASNTGELFF
V gene: TRBV30; J gene: TRBJ1-1; D gene: TRBD1; clone size: few; CDR3 length: 13; CDR3 DNA: TGTGCCTGGAGGACAGGGGGGGACACTGAAGCTTTCTTT; CDR3 protein: CAWRTGGDTEAFF
V gene: TRBV19; J gene: TRBJ1-2; D gene: .; clone size: few; CDR3 length: 11; CDR3 DNA: TGTGCCAGTAACAGGTACTATGGCTACACCTTC; CDR3 protein: CASNRYYGYTF
V gene: TRBV5-1; J gene: TRBJ2-7; D gene: TRBD1; clone size: .; CDR3 length: 14; CDR3 DNA: TGCGCCAGCAGCACCGGACAGGTCCAATACGAGCAGTACTTC; CDR3 protein: CASSTGQVQYEQYF
V gene: TRBV25-1; J gene: TRBJ2-5; D gene: .; clone size: once; CDR3 length: 14; CDR3 DNA: TGTGCCAGCAGTGAATACGGCGGACAAGAGACCCAGTACTTC; CDR3 protein: CASSEYGGQETQYF
V gene: TRBV5-4; J gene: TRBJ2-5; D gene: .; clone size: .; CDR3 length: 16; CDR3 DNA: TGTGCCAGCAGCTTGTGGGCAGGCCGGGCGGAAGAGACCCAGTACTTC; CDR3 protein: CASSLWAGRAEETQYF
V gene: TRBV5-6; J gene: TRBJ2-5; D gene: .; clone size: .; CDR3 length: 14; CDR3 DNA: TGTGCCAGCAGCGTAGGGACTCCCACGGAGACCCAGTACTTC; CDR3 protein: CASSVGTPTETQYF
V gene: TRBV27; J gene: TRBJ1-5; D gene: TRBD1; clone size: few; CDR3 length: 16; CDR3 DNA: TGTGCCAGCAGTCCCTCTGGACAGGGGGCAGAACAGCCCCAGCATTTT; CDR3 protein: CASSPSGQGAEQPQHF
V gene: TRBV29-1; J gene: TRBJ1-1; D gene: .; clone size: few; CDR3 length: 12; CDR3 DNA: TGCAGCGTTGGCCACCCGAACACTGAAGCTTTCTTT; CDR3 protein: CSVGHPNTEAFF
V gene: TRBV29-1; J gene: TRBJ2-2; D gene: TRBD2; clone size: few; CDR3 length: 16; CDR3 DNA: TGCAGCGTTGTCAGCGGGGGGGCCTCGGACACCGGGGAGCTGTTTTTT; CDR3 protein: CSVVSGGASDTGELFF
V gene: TRBV20-1; J gene: TRBJ2-5; D gene: .; clone size: few; CDR3 length: 11; CDR3 DNA: TGCAGTGCTAGAGATTACGAGACCCAGTACTTC; CDR3 protein: CSARDYETQYF
V gene: TRBV25-1; J gene: TRBJ2-5; D gene: TRBD1; clone size: .; CDR3 length: 14; CDR3 DNA: TGTGCCAGCAGTCTGGGACAGACACAAGAGACCCAGTACTTC; CDR3 protein: CASSLGQTQETQYF
V gene: TRBV30; J gene: TRBJ2-2; D gene: .; clone size: .; CDR3 length: 15; CDR3 DNA: TGTGCCTGGAGTGTCGCGGGGGCGATAACCGGGGAGCTGTTTTTT; CDR3 protein: CAWSVAGAITGELFF
V gene: TRBV6-5; J gene: TRBJ2-5; D gene: .; clone size: few; CDR3 length: 15; CDR3 DNA: TGTGCCAGCAGTTTCTGGCAGGGTGGAGCGGAGACCCAGTACTTC; CDR3 protein: CASSFWQGGAETQYF
V gene: TRBV4-1; J gene: TRBJ1-1; D gene: .; clone size: few; CDR3 length: 13; CDR3 DNA: TGCGCCAGCAGCACCCACAGGGACACTGAAGCTTTCTTT; CDR3 protein: CASSTHRDTEAFF
V gene: TRBV10-3; J gene: TRBJ1-1; D gene: .; clone size: .; CDR3 length: 12; CDR3 DNA: TGTGCCATCAGTGAGATTGGCACTGAAGCTTTCTTT; CDR3 protein: CAISEIGTEAFF
V gene: TRBV28; J gene: TRBJ2-3; D gene: .; clone size: .; CDR3 length: 12; CDR3 DNA: TGTGCCAGCAGAACTACAGGGGGGGTTTGGTATTTT; CDR3 protein: CASRTTGGVWYF
V gene: TRBV7-7; J gene: TRBJ2-1; D gene: .; clone size: .; CDR3 length: 12; CDR3 DNA: TGTGCTAGCAGCCCAATGGGAAATGAGCAGTTCTTC; CDR3 protein: CASSPMGNEQFF
V gene: TRBV2; J gene: TRBJ2-5; D gene: .; clone size: few; CDR3 length: 13; CDR3 DNA: TGTGCCAGCAGTCCGACAGCGCAAGAGACCCAGTACTTC; CDR3 protein: CASSPTAQETQYF
V gene: TRBV19; J gene: TRBJ2-7; D gene: .; clone size: .; CDR3 length: 14; CDR3 DNA: TGTGCCAGTAGTATCGGGGGGCTCCCCTACGAGCAGTACTTC; CDR3 protein: CASSIGGLPYEQYF
V gene: TRBV29-1; J gene: TRBJ2-5; D gene: TRBD1; clone size: few; CDR3 length: 13; CDR3 DNA: TGCAGCGTTCCTATAGGGGGCGGGGAGACCCAGTACTTC; CDR3 protein: CSVPIGGGETQYF
V gene: TRBV6-6; J gene: TRBJ2-1; D gene: .; clone size: .; CDR3 length: 11; CDR3 DNA: TGTGCCAGCAGTTCCCTCGTAGAGCAGTTCTTC; CDR3 protein: CASSSLVEQFF
V gene: TRBV4-1; J gene: TRBJ2-7; D gene: .; clone size: .; CDR3 length: 17; CDR3 DNA: TGCGCCAGCAGCCAAGATCGGCGGGGCGGGGGCTTCGGCGAGCAGTACTTC; CDR3 protein: CASSQDRRGGGFGEQYF
V gene: TRBV30; J gene: TRBJ2-1; D gene: TRBD1; clone size: few; CDR3 length: 15; CDR3 DNA: TGTGCCTGGAGTCTAACAGGGGCTGCTGACAATGAGCAGTTCTTC; CDR3 protein: CAWSLTGAADNEQFF
V gene: TRBV28; J gene: TRBJ2-7; D gene: .; clone size: few; CDR3 length: 11; CDR3 DNA: TGTGCCAGCAGTTTTAGGTACGAGCAGTACTTC; CDR3 protein: CASSFRYEQYF